The rows below give T cell receptor beta chains drawn from one sample of a study of CD8+ T cells in alopecia areata. Libraries were prepared by immunoSEQ multiplex PCR; TCRdb keeps only in-frame clonotypes and omits some of them. The sample has about 180,000 clones; about 51% are singletons. The sample was CD8+ T cells sorted from blood, taken around week 54, from a patient treated with tofacitinib. The receptors were gathered from a human donor with alopecia areata. Both conserved end residues are part of each CDR3. The D gene is left open where the match is weak. For some rows the clone size is stated as once, few or many, or as a class when expanded; others skip it.

size,V,J,D,CDR3,DNA
NA,TRBV19,TRBJ2-5,NA,CASSQWTQETQYF,TGTGCCAGTAGTCAATGGACACAAGAGACCCAGTACTTC
few,TRBV27,TRBJ2-2,NA,CASRWGEGGELFF,TGTGCCAGCAGATGGGGAGAGGGCGGGGAGCTGTTTTTT
NA,TRBV27,TRBJ2-7,NA,CASRPETATYEQYF,TGTGCCAGCCGACCGGAGACGGCGACCTACGAGCAGTACTTC
NA,TRBV27,TRBJ1-5,NA,CATGQYSNQPQHF,TGTGCCACAGGACAGTATAGCAATCAGCCCCAGCATTTT
NA,TRBV4-1,TRBJ2-1,TRBD2,CASSPGGTTNNEQFF,TGCGCCAGCAGCCCTGGGGGGACTACCAACAATGAGCAGTTCTTC
NA,TRBV10-3,TRBJ2-5,NA,CAISEWEEDPGRTQYF,TGTGCCATCAGTGAATGGGAAGAGGACCCAGGGAGGACCCAGTACTTC
NA,TRBV7-9,TRBJ2-7,NA,CASSPQREQYF,TGTGCCAGCAGCCCCCAGCGGGAGCAGTACTTC
few,TRBV19,TRBJ2-7,NA,CASSIAPDTGYEQYF,TGTGCCAGTAGTATAGCCCCGGACACAGGTTACGAGCAGTACTTC
few,TRBV25-1,TRBJ1-1,NA,CASSPGGNTEAFF,TGTGCCAGCTCCCCTGGGGGGAACACTGAAGCTTTCTTT
once,TRBV5-1,TRBJ2-3,NA,CASSFPKELGTDTQYF,TGCGCCAGCAGCTTCCCCAAGGAATTGGGCACAGATACGCAGTATTTT
NA,TRBV29-1,TRBJ1-2,NA,CSTEGDIMQVYGYTF,TGCAGCACCGAGGGAGACATTATGCAAGTCTATGGCTACACCTTC
NA,TRBV6-5,TRBJ2-1,TRBD2,CASSPGGDYNEQFF,TGTGCCAGCAGCCCGGGGGGGGACTACAATGAGCAGTTCTTC
NA,TRBV5-1,TRBJ2-5,NA,CASSPTGWETQYF,TGCGCCAGCAGCCCGACGGGGTGGGAGACCCAGTACTTC
NA,TRBV11-2,TRBJ1-1,TRBD1,CASSLVGTGFEAFF,TGTGCCAGCAGCTTGGTCGGGACAGGGTTTGAAGCTTTCTTT
NA,TRBV9,TRBJ2-1,NA,CASSVDSNEQFF,TGTGCCAGCAGCGTGGACAGCAATGAGCAGTTCTTC
NA,TRBV20-1,TRBJ1-1,NA,CSVFGGTEAFF,TGCAGTGTGTTCGGTGGAACTGAAGCTTTCTTT
NA,TRBV9,TRBJ2-2,TRBD1,CASSPRTGENTGELFF,TGTGCCAGCAGCCCCCGGACAGGGGAAAACACCGGGGAGCTGTTTTTT
NA,TRBV6-5,TRBJ2-7,NA,CASSVSSYEQYF,TGTGCCAGCTCCGTAAGCTCCTACGAGCAGTACTTC
NA,TRBV5-4,TRBJ1-1,TRBD1,CASSLGDRGWPEAFF,TGTGCCAGCAGCTTGGGGGACAGGGGGTGGCCTGAAGCTTTCTTT
NA,TRBV5-6,TRBJ2-2,TRBD1,CASSFGTGWTGELFF,TGTGCCAGCAGCTTCGGGACAGGGTGGACCGGGGAGCTGTTTTTT
NA,TRBV29-1,TRBJ1-1,NA,CSVVKGMAEAFF,TGCAGCGTTGTTAAAGGGATGGCTGAAGCTTTCTTT
few,TRBV5-6,TRBJ2-7,TRBD2,CASSPGGHGSYEQYF,TGTGCCAGCAGCCCGGGAGGGCATGGATCCTACGAGCAGTACTTC
NA,TRBV15,TRBJ2-2,NA,CATSRWGKGTGELFF,TGTGCCACCAGCAGGTGGGGAAAGGGGACCGGGGAGCTGTTTTTT
few,TRBV9,TRBJ2-7,TRBD1,CASSLGTGKYEQYF,TGTGCCAGCAGCTTAGGGACAGGGAAGTACGAGCAGTACTTC
NA,TRBV15,TRBJ1-5,NA,CATSRDRGAGQPQHF,TGTGCCACCAGCAGAGATAGGGGCGCGGGGCAGCCCCAGCATTTT
NA,TRBV5-6,TRBJ1-2,TRBD1,CASSLDPGTGFDGYTF,TGTGCCAGCAGCTTAGACCCTGGGACAGGGTTTGATGGCTACACCTTC
NA,TRBV9,TRBJ1-6,NA,CASSPGSRSSPLHF,TGTGCCAGCAGCCCCGGAAGTAGGAGTTCACCCCTCCACTTT
NA,TRBV5-1,TRBJ1-2,NA,CASSLMGSGYGYTF,TGCGCCAGCAGCTTGATGGGCTCTGGCTATGGCTACACCTTC
NA,TRBV15,TRBJ2-1,NA,CATQGANHNEQFF,TGTGCCACCCAGGGAGCAAACCACAATGAGCAGTTCTTC
NA,TRBV30,TRBJ1-2,NA,CAWSVGEGPYTF,TGTGCCTGGAGTGTAGGGGAGGGCCCCTACACCTTC
NA,TRBV11-2,TRBJ2-7,TRBD1,CASSSGQGSYEQYF,TGTGCCAGCAGCTCCGGACAGGGCTCCTACGAGCAGTACTTC
NA,TRBV7-9,TRBJ2-5,TRBD2,CASSGLAGVLETQYF,TGTGCCAGCAGCGGACTAGCGGGGGTGTTGGAGACCCAGTACTTC
NA,TRBV15,TRBJ2-3,NA,CATSRVGLDTDTQYF,TGTGCCACCAGCAGAGTGGGACTTGACACAGATACGCAGTATTTT
NA,TRBV5-1,TRBJ2-7,NA,CASSLAPDLTYEQYF,TGCGCCAGCAGCCTTGCCCCCGACTTAACCTACGAGCAGTACTTC
few,TRBV4-3,TRBJ2-3,NA,CASSQDFGGGADTQYF,TGCGCCAGCAGCCAAGATTTCGGGGGTGGGGCAGATACGCAGTATTTT
few,TRBV13,TRBJ1-5,NA,CASSLRGGNQPQHF,TGTGCCAGCAGCTTGAGGGGTGGCAATCAGCCCCAGCATTTT
NA,TRBV19,TRBJ2-7,NA,CASSIRGIAGEQYF,TGTGCCAGTAGTATTCGCGGGATTGCAGGCGAGCAGTACTTC
NA,TRBV7-2,TRBJ2-7,NA,CASSPPGTGLDEQYF,TGTGCCAGCAGCCCCCCGGGTACAGGACTCGACGAGCAGTACTTC
NA,TRBV5-4,TRBJ1-1,NA,CASSLDGLNTEAFF,TGTGCCAGCAGCTTAGACGGGTTGAACACTGAAGCTTTCTTT
few,TRBV11-2,TRBJ2-5,TRBD1,CASGGTGKETQYF,TGTGCCAGCGGCGGGACAGGGAAAGAGACCCAGTACTTC
NA,TRBV4-1,TRBJ1-5,NA,CASSQAYDKYQGFNQPQHF,TGCGCCAGCAGCCAAGCCTATGATAAATACCAGGGATTCAATCAGCCCCAGCATTTT
NA,TRBV6-5,TRBJ2-1,TRBD2,CASSYILTSVNEQFF,TGTGCCAGCAGTTACATTTTGACTAGCGTCAATGAGCAGTTCTTC
NA,TRBV27,TRBJ2-1,TRBD1,CASSPDRGPYNEQFF,TGTGCCAGCAGTCCCGACAGGGGGCCTTACAATGAGCAGTTCTTC
few,TRBV10-3,TRBJ2-7,TRBD1,CAISESDRTGGSYEQYF,TGTGCCATCAGTGAGTCGGACAGGACAGGCGGAAGTTACGAGCAGTACTTC
NA,TRBV4-2,TRBJ2-7,TRBD2,CASSPLPSGDTYEQYF,TGTGCCAGCAGCCCCCTTCCTAGCGGGGATACCTACGAGCAGTACTTC
NA,TRBV29-1,TRBJ1-1,NA,CSVVEVGDEAFF,TGCAGCGTTGTAGAGGTGGGGGATGAAGCTTTCTTT
few,TRBV9,TRBJ2-1,NA,CASSVRDGTRNEQFF,TGTGCCAGCAGCGTCCGGGACGGCACTCGCAATGAGCAGTTCTTC
NA,TRBV11-1,TRBJ2-7,NA,CASSLGQAISSYEQYF,TGTGCCAGCAGCTTAGGACAGGCAATATCCTCCTACGAGCAGTACTTC
few,TRBV30,TRBJ1-6,NA,CAWRFPGPYNSPLHF,TGTGCCTGGAGATTCCCGGGTCCTTATAATTCACCCCTCCACTTT
few,TRBV6-1,TRBJ1-6,TRBD1,CASSARTGDNSPLHF,TGTGCCAGCAGTGCAAGGACAGGGGATAATTCACCCCTCCACTTT
NA,TRBV5-6,TRBJ2-7,NA,CASSPWRGNEQYF,TGTGCCAGCAGCCCCTGGCGGGGTAACGAGCAGTACTTC